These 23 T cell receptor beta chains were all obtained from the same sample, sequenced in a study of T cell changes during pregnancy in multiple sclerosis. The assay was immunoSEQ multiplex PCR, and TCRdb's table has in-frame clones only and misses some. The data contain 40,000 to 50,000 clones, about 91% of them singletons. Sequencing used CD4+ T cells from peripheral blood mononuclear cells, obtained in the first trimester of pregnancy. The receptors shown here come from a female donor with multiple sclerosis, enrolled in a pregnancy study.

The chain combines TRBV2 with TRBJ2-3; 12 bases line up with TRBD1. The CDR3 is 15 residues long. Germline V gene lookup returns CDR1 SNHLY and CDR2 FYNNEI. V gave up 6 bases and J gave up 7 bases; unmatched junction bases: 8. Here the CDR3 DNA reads TGTGCCAGCAGGATGCCGGGACAGGGGGCCAATACGCAGTATTTT. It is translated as CASRMPGQGANTQYF.

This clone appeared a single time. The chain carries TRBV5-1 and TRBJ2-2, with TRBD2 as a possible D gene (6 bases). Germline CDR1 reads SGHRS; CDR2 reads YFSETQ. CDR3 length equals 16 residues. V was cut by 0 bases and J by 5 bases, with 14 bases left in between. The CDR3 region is CASSLAGGRGTGELFF. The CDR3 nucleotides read TGCGCCAGCAGCTTGGCCGGGGGACGAGGGACCGGGGAGCTGTTTTTT.

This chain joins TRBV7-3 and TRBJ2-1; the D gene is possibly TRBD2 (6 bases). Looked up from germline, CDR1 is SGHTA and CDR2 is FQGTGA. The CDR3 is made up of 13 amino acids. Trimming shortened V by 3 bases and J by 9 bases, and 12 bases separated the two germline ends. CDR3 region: CASSFLGLSEQFF. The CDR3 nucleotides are TGTGCCAGCAGCTTCCTAGGACTAAGTGAGCAGTTCTTC.

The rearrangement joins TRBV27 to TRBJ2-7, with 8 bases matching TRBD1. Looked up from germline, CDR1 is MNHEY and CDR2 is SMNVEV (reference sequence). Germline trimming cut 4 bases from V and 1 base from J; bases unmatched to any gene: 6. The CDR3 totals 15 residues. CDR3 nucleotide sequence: TGTGCCAGCAGTTCCGTCGACAGGGGATCCTACGAGCAGTACTTC. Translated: CASSSVDRGSYEQYF.

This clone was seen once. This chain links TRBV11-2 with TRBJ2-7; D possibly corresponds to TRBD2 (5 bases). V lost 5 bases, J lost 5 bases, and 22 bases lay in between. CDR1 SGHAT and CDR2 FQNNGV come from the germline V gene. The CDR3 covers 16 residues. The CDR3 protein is CASSRNGGKVPDEQYF. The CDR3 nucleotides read TGTGCCAGCAGCCGTAATGGAGGTAAAGTGCCCGACGAGCAGTACTTC.

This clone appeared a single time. CDR3 loop: CASSFGTFDGNEQFF. CDR3 DNA sequence: TGTGCCAGCAGCTTCGGGACTTTTGACGGAAATGAGCAGTTCTTC. The chain joins TRBV5-5 to TRBJ2-1; D perhaps matches TRBD2 (6 bases). Per the germline V gene, CDR1 is SGHKS and CDR2 is YYEKEE (reference sequence). Trimming stripped 2 bases from V and 7 bases from J, with 16 bases between. The CDR3 consists of 15 residues.

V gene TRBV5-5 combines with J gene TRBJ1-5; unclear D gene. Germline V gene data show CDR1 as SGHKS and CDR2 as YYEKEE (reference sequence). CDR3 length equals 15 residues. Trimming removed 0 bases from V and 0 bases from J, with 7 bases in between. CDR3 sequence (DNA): TGTGCCAGCAGCTTGGGAACGCGTAGCAATCAGCCCCAGCATTTT. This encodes CASSLGTRSNQPQHF. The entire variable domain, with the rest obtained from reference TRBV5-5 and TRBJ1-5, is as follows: DAGVTQSPTHLIKTRGQQVTLRCSPISGHKSVSWYQQVLGQGPQFIFQYYEKEERGRGNFPDRFSARQFPNYSSELNVNALLLGDSALYLCASSLGTRSNQPQHFGDGTRLSIL.

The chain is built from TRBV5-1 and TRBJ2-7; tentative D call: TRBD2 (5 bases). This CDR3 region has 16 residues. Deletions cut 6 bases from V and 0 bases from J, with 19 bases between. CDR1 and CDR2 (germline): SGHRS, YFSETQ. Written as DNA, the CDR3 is TGCGCCAGCACCCGGGGAGCGGCGGATAGCTCCTACGAGCAGTACTTC. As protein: CASTRGAADSSYEQYF. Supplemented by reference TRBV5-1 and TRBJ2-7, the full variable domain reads KAGVTQTPRYLIKTRGQQVTLSCSPISGHRSVSWYQQTPGQGLQFLFEYFSETQRNKGNFPGRFSGRQFSNSRSEMNVSTLELGDSALYLCASTRGAADSSYEQYFGPGTRLTVT.

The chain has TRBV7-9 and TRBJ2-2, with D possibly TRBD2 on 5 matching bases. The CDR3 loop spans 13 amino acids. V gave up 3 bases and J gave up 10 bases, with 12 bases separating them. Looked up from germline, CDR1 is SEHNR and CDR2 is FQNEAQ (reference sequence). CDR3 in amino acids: CASSFGLSVELFF. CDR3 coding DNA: TGTGCCAGCAGCTTCGGACTTAGCGTGGAGCTGTTTTTT.

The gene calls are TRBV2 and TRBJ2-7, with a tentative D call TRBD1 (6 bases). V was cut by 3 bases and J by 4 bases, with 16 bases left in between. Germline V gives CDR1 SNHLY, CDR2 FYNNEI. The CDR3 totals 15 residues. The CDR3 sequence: CASSEDSQIGYEQYF. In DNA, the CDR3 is TGTGCCAGCAGTGAGGACAGCCAAATTGGGTACGAGCAGTACTTC.

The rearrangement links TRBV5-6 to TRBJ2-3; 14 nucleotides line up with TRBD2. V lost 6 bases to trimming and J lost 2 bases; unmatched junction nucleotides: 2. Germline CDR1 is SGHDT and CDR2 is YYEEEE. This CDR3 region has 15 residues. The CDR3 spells CASMGLAGDTDTQYF. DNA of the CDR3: TGTGCCAGCATGGGACTAGCGGGAGACACAGATACGCAGTATTTT.

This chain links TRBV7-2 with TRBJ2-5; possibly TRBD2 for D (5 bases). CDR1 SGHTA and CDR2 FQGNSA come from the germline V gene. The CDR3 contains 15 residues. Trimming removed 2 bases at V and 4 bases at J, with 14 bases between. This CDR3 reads CASSLTRTGRETQYF. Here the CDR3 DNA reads TGTGCCAGCAGCTTAACCAGGACGGGGAGAGAGACCCAGTACTTC.

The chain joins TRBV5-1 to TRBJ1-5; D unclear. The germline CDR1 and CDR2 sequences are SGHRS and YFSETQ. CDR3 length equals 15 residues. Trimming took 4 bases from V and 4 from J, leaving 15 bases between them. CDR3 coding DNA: TGCGCCAGCAGCGAAATGGGCCAGCCGAATCAGCCCCAGCATTTT. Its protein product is CASSEMGQPNQPQHF.

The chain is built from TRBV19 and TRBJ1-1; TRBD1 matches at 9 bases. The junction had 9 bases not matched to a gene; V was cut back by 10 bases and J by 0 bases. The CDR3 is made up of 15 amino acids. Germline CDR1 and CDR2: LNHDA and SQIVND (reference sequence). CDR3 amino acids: CATATGGYMNTEAFF. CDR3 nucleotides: TGTGCCACCGCGACAGGGGGGTACATGAACACTGAAGCTTTCTTT.

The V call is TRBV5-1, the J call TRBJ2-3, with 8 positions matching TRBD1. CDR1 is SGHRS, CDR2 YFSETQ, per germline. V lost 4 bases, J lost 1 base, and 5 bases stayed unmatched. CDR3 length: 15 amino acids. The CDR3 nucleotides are TGCGCCAGCAGCCCGACAGGGGATGGCACAGATACGCAGTATTTT. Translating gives CASSPTGDGTDTQYF.

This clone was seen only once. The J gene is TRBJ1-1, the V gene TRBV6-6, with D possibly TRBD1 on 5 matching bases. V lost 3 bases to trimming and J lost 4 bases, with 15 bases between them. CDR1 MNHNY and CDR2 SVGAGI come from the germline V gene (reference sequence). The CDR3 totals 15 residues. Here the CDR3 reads CASSYVSSGGTEAFF. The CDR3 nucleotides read TGTGCCAGCAGTTATGTGTCCTCCGGGGGCACTGAAGCTTTCTTT.

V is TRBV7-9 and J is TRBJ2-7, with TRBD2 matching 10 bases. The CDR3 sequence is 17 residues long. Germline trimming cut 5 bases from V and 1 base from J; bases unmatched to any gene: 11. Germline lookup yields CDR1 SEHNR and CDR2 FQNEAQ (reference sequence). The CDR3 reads CASSPIPSGRGSYEQYF. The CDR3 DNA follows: TGTGCCAGCAGCCCGATACCTAGCGGGAGAGGGTCCTACGAGCAGTACTTC.

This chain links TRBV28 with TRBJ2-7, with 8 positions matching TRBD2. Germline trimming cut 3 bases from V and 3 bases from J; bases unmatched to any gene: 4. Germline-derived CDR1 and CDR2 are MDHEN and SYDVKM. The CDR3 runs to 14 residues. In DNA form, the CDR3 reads TGTGCCAGCAGTTTTGAGGGACTAGTCTACGAGCAGTACTTC. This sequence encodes CASSFEGLVYEQYF.

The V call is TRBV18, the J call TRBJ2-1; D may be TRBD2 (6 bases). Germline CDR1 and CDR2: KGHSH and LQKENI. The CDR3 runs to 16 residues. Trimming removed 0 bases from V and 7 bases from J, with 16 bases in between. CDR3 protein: CASSPPGGRVLNEQFF. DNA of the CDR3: TGTGCCAGCTCACCACCAGGAGGGAGAGTGTTGAATGAGCAGTTCTTC.

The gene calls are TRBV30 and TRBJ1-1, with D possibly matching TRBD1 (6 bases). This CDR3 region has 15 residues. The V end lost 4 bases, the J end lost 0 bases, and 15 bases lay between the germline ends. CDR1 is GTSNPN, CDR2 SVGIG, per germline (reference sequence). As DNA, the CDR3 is TGTGCCTGGAAGAAACAGGGAGCCTTGAACACTGAAGCTTTCTTT. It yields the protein CAWKKQGALNTEAFF.

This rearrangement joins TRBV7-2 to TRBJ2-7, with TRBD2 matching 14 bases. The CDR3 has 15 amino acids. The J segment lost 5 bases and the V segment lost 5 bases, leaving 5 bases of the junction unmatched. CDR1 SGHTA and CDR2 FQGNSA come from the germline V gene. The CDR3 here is CASSHGLAGGNEQYF. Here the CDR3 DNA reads TGTGCCAGCAGCCACGGACTAGCGGGAGGCAACGAGCAGTACTTC.

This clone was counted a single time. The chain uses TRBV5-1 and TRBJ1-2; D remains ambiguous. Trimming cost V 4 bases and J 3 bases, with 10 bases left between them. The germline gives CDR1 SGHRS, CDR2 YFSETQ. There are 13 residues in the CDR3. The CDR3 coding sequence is TGCGCCAGCAGCCCAGACAATGACTATGGCTACACCTTC. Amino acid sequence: CASSPDNDYGYTF.

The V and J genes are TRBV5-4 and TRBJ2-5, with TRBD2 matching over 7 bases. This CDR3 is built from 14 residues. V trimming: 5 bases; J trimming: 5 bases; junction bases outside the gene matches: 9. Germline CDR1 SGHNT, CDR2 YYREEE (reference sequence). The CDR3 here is CASSLAGEGETQYF. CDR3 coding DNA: TGTGCCAGCAGTTTAGCGGGCGAGGGGGAGACCCAGTACTTC. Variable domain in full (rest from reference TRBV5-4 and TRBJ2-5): ETGVTQSPTHLIKTRGQQVTLRCSSQSGHNTVSWYQQALGQGPQFIFQYYREEENGRGNFPPRFSGLQFPNYSSELNVNALELDDSALYLCASSLAGEGETQYFGPGTRLLVL.